Listed below are T cell receptor beta chains from one sample, sequenced in a study of blood T cell repertoires in COVID-19. Generated by immunoSEQ multiplex PCR, the TCRdb table keeps only in-frame clones and is missing some. The table shows 170,000 or so clones, with 90% to 95% occurring only once. The sample consisted of peripheral blood. Receptors originate from a man aged 50 to 60 with acute or convalescent COVID-19. CDR3s include the opening cysteine and the closing phenylalanine or tryptophan. A D gene is named only where the DNA matches it firmly. Only some rows state a clone size, as once, few, many or a class for expanded clones.

V gene,J gene,clone size,D gene,CDR3 DNA,CDR3 protein
TRBV3-1/TRBV3-2,TRBJ2-3,-,TRBD2,TGTGCCAGCAGCCAAGTTCTAGCGGGAGGGCCTCAACACACAGATACGCAGTATTTT,CASSQVLAGGPQHTDTQYF
TRBV3-1/TRBV3-2,TRBJ1-1,-,-,TGTGCCAGCAGCCGAGTGAACACTGAAGCTTTCTTT,CASSRVNTEAFF
TRBV7-2,TRBJ1-5,-,TRBD1,TGTGCCAGCAGCTTGGGACAGGGCGGCAGCAATCAGCCCCAGCATTTT,CASSLGQGGSNQPQHF
TRBV6-1,TRBJ1-3,-,-,TGTGCCAGCAGTGAGCAGGGAGGGCCTGGAAACACCATATATTTT,CASSEQGGPGNTIYF
TRBV30,TRBJ2-7,-,TRBD2,TGTGCCTGGATGAGGCTAGCGGGAGAAGCCTACGAGCAGTACTTC,CAWMRLAGEAYEQYF
TRBV5-1,TRBJ1-1,-,-,TGCGCCAGCAGCAGGGACACTCAGAACACTGAAGCTTTCTTT,CASSRDTQNTEAFF
TRBV2,TRBJ1-2,-,TRBD1,TGTGCCAGCAGTGGACAGGGGGTAGCTGGCTACACCTTC,CASSGQGVAGYTF
TRBV6-6,TRBJ2-2,-,-,TGTGCCAGCAGCCGTGCTCAAGTGGCCCTCACCGGGGAGCTGTTTTTT,CASSRAQVALTGELFF
TRBV10-1,TRBJ2-3,-,TRBD2,TGCGCCAGCAGTGAGTCCAGGACTAGCGGGGTTCAAGATACGCAGTATTTT,CASSESRTSGVQDTQYF
TRBV2,TRBJ1-2,-,TRBD1,TGTGCCAGCAAAGGTGAGGGACAGAGCGTATATGGCTACACCTTC,CASKGEGQSVYGYTF
TRBV19,TRBJ1-5,-,-,TGTGCCAGTAGTATTGTGTCGGTACATCAGCCCCAGCATTTT,CASSIVSVHQPQHF
TRBV19,TRBJ1-5,-,-,TGTGCCAGTAGTATACAGGTTGATAGCAATCAGCCCCAGCATTTT,CASSIQVDSNQPQHF
TRBV18,TRBJ2-2,few,-,TGTGCCAGCTCTTCCACAGGTGGCACCGGGGAGCTGTTTTTT,CASSSTGGTGELFF
TRBV9,TRBJ1-3,-,TRBD1,TGTGCCAGCAGCCGCTATACAGGGGCCTCTGGAAACACCATATATTTT,CASSRYTGASGNTIYF
TRBV7-2,TRBJ1-2,-,TRBD1,TGTGCCAGCAGCCGCAGGACAGGGGGCGACTATGGCTACACCTTC,CASSRRTGGDYGYTF
TRBV6-5,TRBJ1-1,-,-,TGTGCCAGCAGTAATTACAGGAACACTGAAGCTTTCTTT,CASSNYRNTEAFF
TRBV30,TRBJ1-2,-,TRBD1,TGTGCCTGGAGTGTACAGACAGGGAGCGGCTACACCTTC,CAWSVQTGSGYTF
TRBV29-1,TRBJ1-2,-,TRBD1,TGCAGCGTACCCAGGGGGCCTGGCTACACCTTC,CSVPRGPGYTF
TRBV6-1,TRBJ1-1,-,-,TGTGCCAGCAGTGAACGAGGTTCTTCGGGGGCTGAAGCTTTCTTT,CASSERGSSGAEAFF
TRBV30,TRBJ2-2,few,TRBD2,TGTGCCTGGAGCCCTTTAGCGGGAGCCGGGGAGCTGTTTTTT,CAWSPLAGAGELFF
TRBV2,TRBJ2-3,-,TRBD2,TGTGCCAGCACCCCCGGGGGGGGCGAAGATACGCAGTATTTT,CASTPGGGEDTQYF
TRBV18,TRBJ2-3,-,TRBD2,TGTGCCAGCTCACCACTTCCTAGCGGGAGTGGGAATACGCAGTATTTT,CASSPLPSGSGNTQYF
TRBV27,TRBJ2-7,few,TRBD2,TGTGCCAGCAGTATACTAGCGGGAGAATACGAGCAGTACTTC,CASSILAGEYEQYF
TRBV5-1,TRBJ2-1,-,TRBD2,TGCGCCAGCAGCTTTAGCGGGAGCTCCTACAATGAGCAGTTCTTC,CASSFSGSSYNEQFF
TRBV6-2/TRBV6-3,TRBJ1-5,-,TRBD1,TGTGCCAGCAGTCGACAGGGTATCCCCAATCAGCCCCAGCATTTT,CASSRQGIPNQPQHF
TRBV7-6,TRBJ2-2,-,TRBD1,TGTGCCAGCAGCTTTACAGGGGGCAGGTCGAACACCGGGGAGCTGTTTTTT,CASSFTGGRSNTGELFF
TRBV6-5,TRBJ1-2,-,TRBD1,TGTGCCAGCAGCATACAGGGGGGTGGCTACACCTTC,CASSIQGGGYTF
TRBV5-6,TRBJ1-6,-,TRBD1,TGTGCCAGCAGTTCGGACAGGGGTGGGTCACCCCTCCACTTT,CASSSDRGGSPLHF
TRBV14,TRBJ1-2,-,-,TGTGCCAGCAGCCAAGATCTGGTAGGGGGTGAAGGTGGCTACACCTTC,CASSQDLVGGEGGYTF
TRBV20-1,TRBJ2-1,-,-,TGCAGTGGACCTTCTAGTAGTGAGCAGTTCTTC,CSGPSSSEQFF
TRBV27,TRBJ2-1,-,-,TGTGCCAGCAGTTCGAGCTCCCGGTCCTACAATGAGCAGTTCTTC,CASSSSSRSYNEQFF
TRBV28,TRBJ1-3,-,TRBD1,TGTGCCAGCAGTACCCCCGGACAGGGGACTGGAAACACCATATATTTT,CASSTPGQGTGNTIYF
TRBV9,TRBJ2-2,-,-,TGTGCCAGCAGCGTACGCGGGGACGCGAACACCGGGGAGCTGTTTTTT,CASSVRGDANTGELFF
TRBV21-1,TRBJ2-7,-,-,TGTGCCAGCAGCAAAGCAGGGGGGGCGCGGGCCTACGAGCAGTACTTC,CASSKAGGARAYEQYF
TRBV28,TRBJ1-2,-,-,TGTGCCAGCAGTTTCCAATTCGACAAGAACTATGGCTACACCTTC,CASSFQFDKNYGYTF
TRBV4-3,TRBJ2-1,-,-,TGCGCCAGCAGCCAACAGGTCGCACGGCTCAATGAGCAGTTCTTC,CASSQQVARLNEQFF